A single sample gave rise to the 21 T cell receptor beta chains below, sequenced in a study of T cell responses to AZD1222 COVID-19 vaccine. Clones were sequenced by immunoSEQ multiplex PCR, and TCRdb holds only the in-frame ones, with some missing. The top ten clones hold 1.6% of a sample with roughly 140,000 clones, about 90% of them seen once. The sequences come from peripheral blood, collected 28 days after the second AZD1222 dose. These receptors were obtained from an adult who received the AZD1222 COVID-19 vaccine.

This clone was recorded once. The chain combines TRBV11-2 with TRBJ2-5; possible D gene TRBD1, 5 bases. Trimming took 5 bases from V and 5 from J, leaving 15 bases between them. There are 14 residues in the CDR3. Germline V CDR1 and CDR2: SGHAT, FQNNGV. CDR3 sequence (DNA): TGTGCCAGCAGCCTAGGGGCTCGTCGCGAGACCCAGTACTTC. As protein: CASSLGARRETQYF.

The chain employs TRBV27 and TRBJ2-2, with TRBD2 identical over 7 bases. V was pared by 2 bases and J by 6 bases, with 9 bases of the junction left unmatched. CDR1 MNHEY and CDR2 SMNVEV come from the germline V gene (reference sequence). The CDR3 is 16 amino acids. CDR3 amino acids: CASSLAGVPKAGELFF. The CDR3 region has the DNA TGTGCCAGCAGTTTAGCGGGAGTACCAAAAGCCGGGGAGCTGTTTTTT.

The chain links TRBV6-1 to TRBJ1-6, with a weak D call TRBD1 (5 bases). Trimming took off 0 bases at V and 10 bases at J, with 13 bases between the two ends. The CDR3 has 15 amino acids. The V gene's germline CDR1 is MNHNS and CDR2 SASEGT. The CDR3 nucleotides are TGTGCCAGCAGTGAAGCATCAGGGAGGAACTCACCCCTCCACTTT. Translating it yields CASSEASGRNSPLHF.

Concerning this clone: One end of the junction is discordant with germline, which a read error may explain. This chain joins TRBV5-5 and TRBJ1-5; no reliable D call. CDR3 length: 12 amino acids. Germline CDR1 reads SGHKS; CDR2 reads YYEKEE (reference sequence). CDR3 coding DNA: TGTGCCAACAGCGAAATCAATCAGCCCCAGCATTTT. Residues: CANSEINQPQHF.

The rearrangement joins TRBV19 to TRBJ1-2, with 7 bases aligning to TRBD1. This CDR3 is built from 13 residues. The V and J ends lost 4 bases and 6 bases, in that order; junction bases with no gene match: 5. Looked up from germline, CDR1 is LNHDA and CDR2 is SQIVND (reference sequence). The chain's CDR3 is CASSTGQKNGYTF. DNA for the CDR3: TGTGCCAGTAGTACGGGACAGAAGAATGGCTACACCTTC.

V usage is TRBV19 and J usage is TRBJ1-1; D is undetermined. The CDR3 contains 13 residues. The V gene lost 5 bases and the J gene lost 1 base, with 8 bases spanning the gap. The germline V gene has CDR1 LNHDA and CDR2 SQIVND (reference sequence). CDR3 protein: CASSAKGNTEAFF. CDR3 in DNA: TGTGCCAGTAGTGCTAAGGGGAACACTGAAGCTTTCTTT.

V usage is TRBV6-2 or TRBV6-3 and J usage is TRBJ2-3, with D tentatively TRBD1 (6 bases). The CDR3 extends over 15 amino acids. V gave up 6 bases and J gave up 2 bases, with 15 bases separating them. Germline V lookup: CDR1 MNHEY, CDR2 SVGEGT. CDR3 nucleotide sequence: TGTGCCAGCAGCTTCCGGGACACAACCACAGATACGCAGTATTTT. Residues: CASSFRDTTTDTQYF.

The rearrangement uses TRBV7-2 and TRBJ2-7, with TRBD1 matching over 8 bases. CDR3 size: 15 residues. Germline assignment: CDR1 SGHTA and CDR2 FQGNSA. V lost 7 bases to trimming and J lost 1 base; unmatched junction nucleotides: 9. CDR3 DNA: TGTGCCAGCACCCAGAGACAGGGGTCTTCCTACGAGCAGTACTTC. It encodes CASTQRQGSSYEQYF.

CDR3 nucleotides: TGTGCCAGCAGCGGAGGAGGAGGAACTGAAGCTTTCTTT. Translation gives CASSGGGGTEAFF. The rearrangement joins TRBV9 to TRBJ1-1; no reliable D call. This CDR3 is 13 amino acids long. Trimming left V 3 bases short and J 5 bases short, with 11 bases between. Germline V CDR1 and CDR2: SGDLS, YYNGEE.

The chain combines TRBV7-9 with TRBJ1-1, with TRBD1 as a possible D gene (5 bases). Looked up from germline, CDR1 is SEHNR and CDR2 is FQNEAQ (reference sequence). V was shortened by 5 bases and J by 8 bases, with 12 bases between the two germline ends. The CDR3 spans 12 residues. The CDR3 loop is CASSADHREAFF. Written as DNA, the CDR3 is TGTGCCAGCAGCGCTGACCACAGGGAAGCTTTCTTT.

CDR3 in DNA: TGTGCCACCAGTGATTCCACAAGGACAGGGTTTCAGCCCCAGCATTTT. As protein: CATSDSTRTGFQPQHF. The chain employs TRBV24-1 and TRBJ1-5, with 8 bases identical to TRBD1. With V trimmed by 2 bases and J by 6 bases, 8 bases remained unmatched. In germline, CDR1 is KGHDR, CDR2 SFDVKD. The CDR3 is 16 residues long.

This clone was found once. The chain employs TRBV28 and TRBJ2-2; a possible D gene is TRBD2 (6 bases). The CDR3 contains 16 residues. V was trimmed by 3 bases and J by 6 bases, leaving 17 bases between them. Germline V gene lookup returns CDR1 MDHEN and CDR2 SYDVKM. DNA of the CDR3: TGTGCCAGCAGTTTCGCGGGACCTAACGGGGCCGGGGAGCTGTTTTTT. It is translated as CASSFAGPNGAGELFF.

The V and J genes are TRBV5-4 and TRBJ2-7; TRBD2 matches at 7 bases. The CDR3 spans 16 residues. Unmatched junction bases numbered 11, after V lost 2 bases and J lost 3 bases. Germline-derived CDR1 and CDR2 are SGHNT and YYREEE (reference sequence). The CDR3 DNA reads as TGTGCCAGCAGCTTCGGGGGGTTGAGAAGGGACTACGAGCAGTACTTC. Translation: CASSFGGLRRDYEQYF.

Written as DNA, the CDR3 is TGTGCCAGCAGCGTAGCACAGGGAGGTACTGAAGCTTTCTTT. It codes for CASSVAQGGTEAFF. V is TRBV9 and J is TRBJ1-1; the D gene is possibly TRBD1 (6 bases). CDR1 is SGDLS, CDR2 YYNGEE, per germline. The length of the CDR3 is 14 residues. V was pared by 0 bases and J by 5 bases, with 11 bases between.

The chain recombines TRBV14 with TRBJ2-5, with D perhaps TRBD1 (5 bases). Trimming stripped 2 bases from V and 5 bases from J, with 15 bases between. CDR1 and CDR2 (germline): SGHDN, FVKESK. The CDR3 loop spans 15 amino acids. The CDR3 DNA reads as TGTGCCAGCAGCCAAAGGGGCACGGTTGCGGAGACCCAGTACTTC. It translates to CASSQRGTVAETQYF.

The sample holds one count of this clone. Other DNA sequences of this sample code for an identical CDR3. The chain combines TRBV30 with TRBJ1-1; perhaps TRBD1 as D (6 bases). The V gene lost 0 bases and the J gene lost 2 bases, with 13 bases spanning the gap. The CDR3 sequence is 15 residues long. Germline V gives CDR1 GTSNPN, CDR2 SVGIG (reference sequence). The CDR3 coding sequence is TGTGCCTGGAGTGTTTGGGGGGGCAAAAACACTGAAGCTTTCTTT. Its translation is CAWSVWGGKNTEAFF.

CDR3 bases: TGTGCCAGCAGTCCCCAGGGTTATGGCTACACCTTC. Encoded protein: CASSPQGYGYTF. J is TRBJ1-2 and V is TRBV12-3 or TRBV12-4, with D possibly being TRBD1 (5 bases). The CDR3 loop spans 12 amino acids. V was shortened by 5 bases and J by 5 bases, with 9 bases between the two germline ends.

The chain combines TRBV5-1 with TRBJ1-4, with D possibly matching TRBD1 (5 bases). This CDR3 spans 15 amino acids. Germline V gene data show CDR1 as SGHRS and CDR2 as YFSETQ. The V and J ends lost 4 bases and 4 bases respectively, with 14 bases between them. The CDR3 nucleotides read TGCGCCAGCAGCCCCGATTGGGGGGGTAATGAAAAACTGTTTTTT. Its protein is CASSPDWGGNEKLFF.

This clone showed up just once. This sample includes further DNA sequences coding for the same CDR3. The chain employs TRBV5-1 and TRBJ2-2, with 8 bases fitting TRBD2. V trimming: 2 bases; J trimming: 5 bases; junction bases outside the gene matches: 2. The CDR3 is 14 residues long. Looked up from germline, CDR1 is SGHRS and CDR2 is YFSETQ. The CDR3 region has the DNA TGCGCCAGCAGCTTTGGCGGGGGGACCGGGGAGCTGTTTTTT. Translating gives CASSFGGGTGELFF.

The V and J genes are TRBV7-2 and TRBJ1-1; TRBD1 agrees at 9 bases. V shed 4 bases, J shed 4 bases, and the junction held 10 bases outside the gene matches. The germline V gene has CDR1 SGHTA and CDR2 FQGNSA. The CDR3 runs to 16 residues. CDR3 DNA sequence: TGTGCCAGCAGCTCCCTCCCGGGACAGGGATCCACTGAAGCTTTCTTT. This sequence encodes CASSSLPGQGSTEAFF.

The chain employs TRBV6-6 and TRBJ2-1; D is unresolved. V lost 4 bases, J lost 2 bases, and 12 bases lay in between. This CDR3 spans 15 amino acids. Looked up from germline, CDR1 is MNHNY and CDR2 is SVGAGI (reference sequence). CDR3 DNA sequence: TGTGCCAGCAGTTTGGGTGTTTTGGCCTACAATGAGCAGTTCTTC. This translates into CASSLGVLAYNEQFF.